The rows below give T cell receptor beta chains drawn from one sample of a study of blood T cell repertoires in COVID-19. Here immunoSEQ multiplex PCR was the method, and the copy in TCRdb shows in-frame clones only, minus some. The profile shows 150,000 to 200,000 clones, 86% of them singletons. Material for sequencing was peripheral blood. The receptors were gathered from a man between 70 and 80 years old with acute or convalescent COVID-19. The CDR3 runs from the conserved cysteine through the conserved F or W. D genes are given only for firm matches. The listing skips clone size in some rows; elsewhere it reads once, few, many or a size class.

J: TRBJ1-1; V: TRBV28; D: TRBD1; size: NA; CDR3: CASGRQGGFGTEAFF; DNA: TGTGCCAGCGGGCGACAGGGAGGTTTCGGCACTGAAGCTTTCTTT
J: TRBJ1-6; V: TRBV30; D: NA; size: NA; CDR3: CAWSGSSGFVLHF; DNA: TGTGCCTGGAGTGGCTCATCAGGGTTTGTCCTCCACTTT
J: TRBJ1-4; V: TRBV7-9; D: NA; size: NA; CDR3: CASSPYGGGNEKLFF; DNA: TGTGCCAGCAGCCCATACGGTGGGGGGAATGAAAAACTGTTTTTT
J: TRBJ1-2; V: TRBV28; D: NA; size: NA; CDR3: CASSLSSHGYTF; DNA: TGTGCCAGCAGTTTATCGAGCCATGGCTACACCTTC
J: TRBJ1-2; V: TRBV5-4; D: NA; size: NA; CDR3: CASSRPQGPWGYTF; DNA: TGTGCCAGCAGCCGCCCTCAGGGGCCATGGGGCTACACCTTC
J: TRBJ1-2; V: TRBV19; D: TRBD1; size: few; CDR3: CASSPTGAGYTF; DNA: TGTGCCAGTAGTCCCACAGGGGCTGGCTACACCTTC
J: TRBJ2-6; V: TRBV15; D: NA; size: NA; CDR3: CATSREWLGANVLTF; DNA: TGTGCCACCAGCAGGGAGTGGTTAGGGGCCAACGTCCTGACTTTC
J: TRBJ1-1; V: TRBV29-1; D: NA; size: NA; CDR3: CSVSPGGDEAFF; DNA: TGCAGCGTTTCCCCTGGGGGGGATGAAGCTTTCTTT
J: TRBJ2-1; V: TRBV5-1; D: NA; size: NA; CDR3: CASSLFRGSDNEQFF; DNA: TGCGCCAGCAGCTTGTTCAGGGGCAGCGACAATGAGCAGTTCTTC
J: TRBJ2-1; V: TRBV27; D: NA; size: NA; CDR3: CASSLRLHNEQFF; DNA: TGTGCCAGCAGTCTACGTCTGCACAATGAGCAGTTCTTC
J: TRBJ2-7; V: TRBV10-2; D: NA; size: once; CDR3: CATRDNSYEQYF; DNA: TGCGCCACTCGGGACAATTCCTACGAGCAGTACTTC
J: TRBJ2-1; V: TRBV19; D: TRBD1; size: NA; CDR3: CASSTWTGANNEQFF; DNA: TGTGCCAGTAGTACTTGGACAGGAGCAAACAATGAGCAGTTCTTC
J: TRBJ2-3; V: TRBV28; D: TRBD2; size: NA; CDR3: CASSQGTSGKTDTQYF; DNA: TGTGCCAGCAGTCAAGGGACTAGCGGGAAAACAGATACGCAGTATTTT
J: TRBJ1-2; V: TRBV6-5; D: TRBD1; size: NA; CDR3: CASSYSGQGFGYTF; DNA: TGTGCCAGCAGTTACTCGGGACAGGGCTTTGGCTACACCTTC
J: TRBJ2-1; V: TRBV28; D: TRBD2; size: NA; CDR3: CASSLWAGGPHNEQFF; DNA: TGTGCCAGCAGTTTATGGGCGGGAGGGCCCCACAATGAGCAGTTCTTC
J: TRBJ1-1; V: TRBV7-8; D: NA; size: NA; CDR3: CASSFYNTEAFF; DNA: TGTGCCAGCAGCTTCTACAACACTGAAGCTTTCTTT
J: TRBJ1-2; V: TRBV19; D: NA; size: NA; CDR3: CASRSLSGRVNGYTF; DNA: TGTGCCAGTAGAAGCCTCAGCGGGCGGGTGAATGGCTACACCTTC
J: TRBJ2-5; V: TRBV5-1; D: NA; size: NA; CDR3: CASTDSQETQYF; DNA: TGCGCCAGCACCGACAGCCAGGAGACCCAGTACTTC
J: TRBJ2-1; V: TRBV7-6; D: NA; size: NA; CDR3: CASSFTFDRFEDYEQFF; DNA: TGTGCCAGCAGCTTCACTTTCGACAGGTTCGAGGATTATGAGCAGTTCTTC
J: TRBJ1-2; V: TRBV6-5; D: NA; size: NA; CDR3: CASGATEYGYTF; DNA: TGTGCCAGCGGGGCGACCGAGTATGGCTACACCTTC
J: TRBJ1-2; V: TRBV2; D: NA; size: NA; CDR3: CASSDRGSF; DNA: TGTGCCAGCAGTGATAGGGGCAGCTTC
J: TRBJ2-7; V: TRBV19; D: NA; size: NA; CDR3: CASSKGREGEQYF; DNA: TGTGCCAGTAGTAAGGGCAGGGAAGGGGAGCAGTACTTC
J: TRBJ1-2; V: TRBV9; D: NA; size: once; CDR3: CASSQGSNYGYTF; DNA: TGTGCCAGCAGTCAAGGGAGTAACTATGGCTACACCTTC
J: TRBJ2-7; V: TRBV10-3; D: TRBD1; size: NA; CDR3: CAISETGGGYEQYF; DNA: TGTGCCATCAGTGAGACAGGGGGCGGCTACGAGCAGTACTTC
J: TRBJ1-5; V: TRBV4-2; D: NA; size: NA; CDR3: CASSQAGSNQPQHF; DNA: TGTGCCAGCAGCCAAGCGGGTAGCAATCAGCCCCAGCATTTT
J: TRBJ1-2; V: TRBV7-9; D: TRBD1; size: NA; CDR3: CASSSNRGDGYTF; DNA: TGTGCCAGCAGCTCAAACAGGGGCGATGGCTACACCTTC
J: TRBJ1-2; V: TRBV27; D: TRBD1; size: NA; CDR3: CASRGTGRYGYTF; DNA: TGTGCCAGCAGGGGGACAGGGCGGTATGGCTACACCTTC
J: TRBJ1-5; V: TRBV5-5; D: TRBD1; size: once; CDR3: CASSSGQGHQPQHF; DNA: TGTGCCAGCAGCTCCGGACAGGGGCATCAGCCCCAGCATTTT
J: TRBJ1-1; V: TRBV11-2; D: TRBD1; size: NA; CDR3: CASRSNDRGNTEAFF; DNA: TGTGCCAGCAGGTCCAACGACAGGGGGAACACTGAAGCTTTCTTT
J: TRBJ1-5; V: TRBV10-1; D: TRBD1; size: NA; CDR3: CASSDPPRGQGFYSNQPQHF; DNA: TGCGCCAGCAGTGACCCCCCTCGGGGACAGGGATTCTATAGCAATCAGCCCCAGCATTTT
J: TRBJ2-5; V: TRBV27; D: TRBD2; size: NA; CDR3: CASSAGTSGGQETQYF; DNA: TGTGCCAGCAGTGCCGGGACTAGCGGGGGCCAAGAGACCCAGTACTTC
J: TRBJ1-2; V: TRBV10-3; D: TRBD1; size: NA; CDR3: CAIQANRGDGYTF; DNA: TGTGCCATCCAGGCAAACAGGGGCGATGGCTACACCTTC
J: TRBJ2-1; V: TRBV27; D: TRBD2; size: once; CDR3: CASSLSFLAGANEQFF; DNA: TGTGCCAGCAGTTTATCATTCCTAGCGGGAGCGAATGAGCAGTTCTTC
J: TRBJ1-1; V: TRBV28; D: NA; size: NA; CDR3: CASSRRGGGNTEAFF; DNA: TGTGCCAGCAGTAGGAGGGGCGGGGGGAACACTGAAGCTTTCTTT
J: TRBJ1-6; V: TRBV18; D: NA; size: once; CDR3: CASSQTGSYNSPLHF; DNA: TGTGCCAGCTCACAAACAGGCTCCTATAATTCACCCCTCCACTTT
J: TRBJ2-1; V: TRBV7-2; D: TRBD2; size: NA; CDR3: CASSLTGGSYNEQFF; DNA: TGTGCCAGCAGCCTAACCGGGGGGTCCTACAATGAGCAGTTCTTC
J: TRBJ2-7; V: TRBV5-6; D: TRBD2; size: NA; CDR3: CASSFSGGFSYEQYF; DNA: TGTGCCAGCAGCTTCAGCGGGGGGTTCTCCTACGAGCAGTACTTC
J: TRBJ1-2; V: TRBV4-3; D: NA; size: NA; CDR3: CASSQDQYRDYGYTF; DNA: TGCGCCAGCAGCCAAGATCAATACAGGGATTATGGCTACACCTTC
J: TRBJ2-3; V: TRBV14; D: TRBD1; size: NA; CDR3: CASSHRTGYTDTQYF; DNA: TGTGCCAGCAGCCACAGGACAGGGTACACAGATACGCAGTATTTT
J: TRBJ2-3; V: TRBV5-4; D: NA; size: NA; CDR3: CASSLAQTEDTQYF; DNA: TGTGCCAGCAGCTTGGCCCAGACAGAAGATACGCAGTATTTT
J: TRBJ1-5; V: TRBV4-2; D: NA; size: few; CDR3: CASSQMPHGRGSNQPQHF; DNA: TGTGCCAGCAGCCAAATGCCCCACGGCAGGGGATCCAATCAGCCCCAGCATTTT
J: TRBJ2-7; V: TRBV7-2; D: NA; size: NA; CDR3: CASSLTASYEQYF; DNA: TGTGCCAGCAGCTTAACAGCCTCCTACGAGCAGTACTTC
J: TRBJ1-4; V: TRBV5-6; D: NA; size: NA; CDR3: CASSLAGGPGREKLFF; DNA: TGTGCCAGCAGCTTGGCCGGGGGGCCGGGACGCGAAAAACTGTTTTTT
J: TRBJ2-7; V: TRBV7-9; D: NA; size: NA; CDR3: CASTATPGLDEQYF; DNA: TGTGCCAGCACCGCCACTCCAGGGTTAGACGAGCAGTACTTC
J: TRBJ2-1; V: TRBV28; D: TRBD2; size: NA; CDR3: CASSPGLVLRYNEQFF; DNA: TGTGCCAGCAGTCCCGGACTAGTCCTACGCTACAATGAGCAGTTCTTC
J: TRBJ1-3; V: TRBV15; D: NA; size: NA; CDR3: CATSRDSGNTIYF; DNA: TGTGCCACCAGCCGGGACTCTGGAAACACCATATATTTT